This is a list of T cell receptor beta chains from one sample in a study of spatial heterogeneity in lung cancer. TCRdb itself ran the 5' RACE reads through MiXCR, one entry per CDR3 protein. The data contain 20,000 to 30,000 distinct CDR3 sequences, roughly 13% of them singletons. The starting material was PBMCs, obtained at surgery. The receptors come from a female donor with early-stage non-small cell lung cancer. CDR3s leave out the opening cysteine and the closing phenylalanine or tryptophan.

v_call,cdr3_aa
TRBV6-1,ASSVVRDTEAF
TRBV15,ATSRAATYNEQF
TRBV6-2/TRBV6-3,ASSYSQRLVSTQY
TRBV29-1,SVENDGEETQY
TRBV6-1,ASSRDRNPTYEQY
TRBV28,ASRTLGQGYEQY
TRBV5-4,ASSPDQPLTDTQY
TRBV3-1,ASSPHLAAAYNEQF
TRBV14,ASSQGGGVDAQY
TRBV24-1,ATSEPNTGELF
TRBV3-1,ASSGYEQY